This TCR beta chain comes out of a study of spatial heterogeneity in lung cancer. A few counts support this clonotype. Since the library was made to target alpha chains, this beta chain is a stray read and its abundance is not meaningful. From germline, CDR1 is MNHEY and CDR2 SVGEGT. The trim removed 6 bases at V and 6 bases at J, leaving 8 bases unmatched. This CDR3 has 13 residues. All TCR cDNA molecules were individually tagged with a unique molecular identifier. Each CDR3 protein is one row after TCRdb ran MiXCR on the 5' RACE reads. This table holds approximately 11,000 distinct CDR3 sequences, roughly 4% found once. The time point was: sample taken at primary tumor resection. Whole RNA, which was extracted from tumor, nontumor lung tissue or frozen PBMC, was sequenced without any cell sorting.

This TCR came from a male donor with early-stage non-small cell lung cancer. The specimen comprised normal lung tissue next to the tumor, sampled at surgery. The chain links TRBV6-2 or TRBV6-3 to TRBJ2-7, with 7 bases lining up with TRBD2. The CDR3 bases are TGTGCCAGCAGAATAATACGGGGGGTCGAGCAGTACTTC. This translates into CASRIIRGVEQYF.